Reported below is one T cell receptor beta chain. The source of the sample is a study of CD8 T cells in Susac syndrome. The CDR3 runs 12 residues. In germline, CDR1 is GTSNPN, CDR2 SVGIG (reference sequence). Trimming shortened V by 4 bases and J by 1 base, and 7 bases separated the two germline ends. Random hexamers were used to reverse transcribe the RNA input (about 0.45 to 1 ug). TCRdb called the immunoSEQ multiplex PCR reads again in MiXCR, with one record for every CDR3 protein. The sample shows about 250,000 distinct CDR3 sequences, 80% to 95% of them seen only once. The chain joins TRBV30 to TRBJ1-1; tentatively, D is TRBD1 (5 bases). This TCR was recovered from a human donor with multiple sclerosis. Sequenced: CD4+ T cells from PBMCs. DNA for the CDR3: TGTGCCTGGACTCAGGGGAACACTGAAGCTTTCTTT. Its translation is CAWTQGNTEAFF. Full variable domain (missing parts from reference TRBV30 and TRBJ1-1): SQTIHQWPATLVQPVGSPLSLECTVEGTSNPNLYWYRQAAGRGLQLLFYSVGIGQISSEVPQNLSASRPQDRQFILSSKKLLLSDSGFYLCAWTQGNTEAFFGQGTRLTVV.